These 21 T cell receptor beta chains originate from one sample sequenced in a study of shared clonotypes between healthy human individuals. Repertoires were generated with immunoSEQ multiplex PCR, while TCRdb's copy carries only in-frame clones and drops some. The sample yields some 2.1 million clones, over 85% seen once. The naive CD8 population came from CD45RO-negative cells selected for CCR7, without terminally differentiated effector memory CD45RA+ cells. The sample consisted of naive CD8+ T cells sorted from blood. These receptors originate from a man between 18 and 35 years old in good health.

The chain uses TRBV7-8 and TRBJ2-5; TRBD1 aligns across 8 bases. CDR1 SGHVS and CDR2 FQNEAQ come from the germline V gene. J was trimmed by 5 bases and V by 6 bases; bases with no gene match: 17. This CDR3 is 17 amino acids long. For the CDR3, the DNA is TGTGCCAGCAGAATCCTGGGTGGGACAGGTTATTTTGAGACCCAGTACTTC. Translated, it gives CASRILGGTGYFETQYF.

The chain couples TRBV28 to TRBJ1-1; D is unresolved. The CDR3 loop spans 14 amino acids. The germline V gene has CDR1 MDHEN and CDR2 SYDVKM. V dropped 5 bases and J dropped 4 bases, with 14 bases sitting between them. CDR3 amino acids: CASSQGPVGTEAFF. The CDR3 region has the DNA TGTGCCAGCAGTCAAGGACCGGTGGGCACTGAAGCTTTCTTT.

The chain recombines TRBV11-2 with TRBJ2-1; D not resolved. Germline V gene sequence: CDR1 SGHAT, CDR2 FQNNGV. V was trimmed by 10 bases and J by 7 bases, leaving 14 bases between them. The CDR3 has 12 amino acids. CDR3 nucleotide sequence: TGTGCCACCCTGTCGGGCGATAATGAGCAGTTCTTC. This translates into CATLSGDNEQFF.

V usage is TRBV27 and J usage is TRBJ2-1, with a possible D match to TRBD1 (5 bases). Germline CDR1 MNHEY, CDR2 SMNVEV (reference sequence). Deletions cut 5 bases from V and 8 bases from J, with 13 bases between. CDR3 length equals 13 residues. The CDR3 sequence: CASSPDRGDEQFF. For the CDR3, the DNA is TGTGCCAGCAGTCCCGATAGGGGCGATGAGCAGTTCTTC.

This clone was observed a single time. The DNA for the CDR3 is TGTGCCAGCAGGCGGACGGGGGGTCCCGGCTACGAGCAGTACTTC. Translating gives CASRRTGGPGYEQYF. The chain is built from TRBV28 and TRBJ2-7, with TRBD2 matching over 7 bases. Trimming cost V 6 bases and J 3 bases; bases outside gene matches: 11. CDR1 MDHEN and CDR2 SYDVKM come from the germline V gene. The CDR3 length is 15 residues. Looking up the rest from reference TRBV28 and TRBJ2-7 gives the full variable domain: DVKVTQSSRYLVKRTGEKVFLECVQDMDHENMFWYRQDPGLGLRLIYFSYDVKMKEKGDIPEGYSVSREKKERFSLILESASTNQTSMYLCASRRTGGPGYEQYFGPGTRLTVT.

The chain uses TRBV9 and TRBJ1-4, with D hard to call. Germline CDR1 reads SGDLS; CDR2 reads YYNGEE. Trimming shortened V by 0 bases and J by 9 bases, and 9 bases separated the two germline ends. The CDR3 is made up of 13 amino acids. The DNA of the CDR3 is TGTGCCAGCAGCGTAGTCTCAGAGAAAAAACTGTTTTTT. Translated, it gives CASSVVSEKKLFF. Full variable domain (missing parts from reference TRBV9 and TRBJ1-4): DSGVTQTPKHLITATGQRVTLRCSPRSGDLSVYWYQQSLDQGLQFLIQYYNGEERAKGNILERFSAQQFPDLHSELNLSSLELGDSALYFCASSVVSEKKLFFGSGTQLSVL.

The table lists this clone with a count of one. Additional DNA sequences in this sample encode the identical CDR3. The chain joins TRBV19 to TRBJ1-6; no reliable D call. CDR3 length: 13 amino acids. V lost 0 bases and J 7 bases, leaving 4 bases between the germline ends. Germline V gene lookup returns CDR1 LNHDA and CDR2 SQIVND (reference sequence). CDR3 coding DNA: TGTGCCAGTAGTATAGACGGAAATTCACCCCTCCACTTT. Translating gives CASSIDGNSPLHF. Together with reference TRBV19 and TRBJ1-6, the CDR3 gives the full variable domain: DGGITQSPKYLFRKEGQNVTLSCEQNLNHDAMYWYRQDPGQGLRLIYYSQIVNDFQKGDIAEGYSVSREKKESFPLTVTSAQKNPTAFYLCASSIDGNSPLHFGNGTRLTVT.

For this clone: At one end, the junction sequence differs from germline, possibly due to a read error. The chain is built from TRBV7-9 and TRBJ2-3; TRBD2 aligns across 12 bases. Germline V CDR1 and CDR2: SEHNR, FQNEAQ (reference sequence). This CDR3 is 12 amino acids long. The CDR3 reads CASSLAGGPQYF. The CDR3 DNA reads TGTGCCAGCAGCCTAGCGGGAGGGCCGCAGTATTTT.

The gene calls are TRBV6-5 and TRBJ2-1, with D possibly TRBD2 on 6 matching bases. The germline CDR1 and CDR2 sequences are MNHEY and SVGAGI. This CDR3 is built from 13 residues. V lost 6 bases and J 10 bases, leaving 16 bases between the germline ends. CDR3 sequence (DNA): TGTGCCAGCAGCGAAGGGACTGCCGGCGAGCAGTTCTTC. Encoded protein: CASSEGTAGEQFF.

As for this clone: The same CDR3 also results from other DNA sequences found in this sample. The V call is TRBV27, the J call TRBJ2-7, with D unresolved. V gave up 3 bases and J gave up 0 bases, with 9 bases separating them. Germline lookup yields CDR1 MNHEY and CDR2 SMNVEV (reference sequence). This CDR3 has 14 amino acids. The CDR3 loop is CASSLARSSYEQYF. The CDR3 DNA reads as TGTGCCAGCAGTTTGGCGCGGTCCTCCTACGAGCAGTACTTC.

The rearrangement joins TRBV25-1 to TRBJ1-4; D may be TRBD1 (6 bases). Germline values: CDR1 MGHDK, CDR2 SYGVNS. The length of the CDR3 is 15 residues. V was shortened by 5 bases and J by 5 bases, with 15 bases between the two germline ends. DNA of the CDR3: TGTGCCAGCAGTCCGCCAGGGGTGGGGAATGAAAAACTGTTTTTT. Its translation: CASSPPGVGNEKLFF.

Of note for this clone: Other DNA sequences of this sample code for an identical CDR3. DNA for the CDR3: TGTGCCAGCAGCTTACTAGCGGGGGGCACAGATACGCAGTATTTT. Its translation is CASSLLAGGTDTQYF. The chain couples TRBV5-4 to TRBJ2-3, with TRBD2 identical over 11 bases. Trimming took 2 bases from V and 1 from J; bases not matched to a gene: 0. This CDR3 is built from 15 residues. Germline lookup yields CDR1 SGHNT and CDR2 YYREEE (reference sequence). Combining the CDR3 with reference TRBV5-4 and TRBJ2-3 gives the whole variable domain ETGVTQSPTHLIKTRGQQVTLRCSSQSGHNTVSWYQQALGQGPQFIFQYYREEENGRGNFPPRFSGLQFPNYSSELNVNALELDDSALYLCASSLLAGGTDTQYFGPGTRLTVL.

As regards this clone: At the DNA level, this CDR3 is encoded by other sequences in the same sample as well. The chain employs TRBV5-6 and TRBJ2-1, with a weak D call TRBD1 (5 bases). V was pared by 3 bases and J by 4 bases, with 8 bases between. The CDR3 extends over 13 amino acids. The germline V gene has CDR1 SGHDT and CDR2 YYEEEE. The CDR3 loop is CASSYDSYNEQFF. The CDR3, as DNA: TGTGCCAGCAGCTATGACAGTTACAATGAGCAGTTCTTC.

The CDR3 is CASSLVPVHQPQHF. Here the CDR3 DNA reads TGTGCCAGCAGTCTAGTCCCGGTCCATCAGCCCCAGCATTTT. The V and J genes are TRBV2 and TRBJ1-5; D not resolved. This CDR3 is built from 14 residues. Germline CDR1 and CDR2: SNHLY and FYNNEI. Trimming removed 5 bases from V and 5 bases from J, with 13 bases in between.

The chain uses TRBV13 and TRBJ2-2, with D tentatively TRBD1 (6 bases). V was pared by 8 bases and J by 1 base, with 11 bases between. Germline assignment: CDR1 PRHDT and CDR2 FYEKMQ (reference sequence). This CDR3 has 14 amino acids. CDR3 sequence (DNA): TGTGCCAGCCAACCGGGACAGAACACCGGGGAGCTGTTTTTT. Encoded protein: CASQPGQNTGELFF.

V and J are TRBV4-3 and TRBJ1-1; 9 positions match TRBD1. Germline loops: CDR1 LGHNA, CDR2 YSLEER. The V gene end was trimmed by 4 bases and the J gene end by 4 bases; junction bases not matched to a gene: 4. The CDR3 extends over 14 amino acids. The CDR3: CASSLRQGGTEAFF. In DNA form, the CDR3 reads TGCGCCAGCAGCCTTCGACAGGGGGGCACTGAAGCTTTCTTT.

The CDR3 nucleotides are TGTGCCAGCAGTTACTCTTGGGTAGAAATCAATCAGCCCCAGCATTTT. It is translated as CASSYSWVEINQPQHF. V and J are TRBV6-5 and TRBJ1-5; D is unresolved. CDR3 length: 16 amino acids. Germline loops: CDR1 MNHEY, CDR2 SVGAGI. With 0 bases removed from V and 3 bases from J, the gap between germline ends came to 12 bases.

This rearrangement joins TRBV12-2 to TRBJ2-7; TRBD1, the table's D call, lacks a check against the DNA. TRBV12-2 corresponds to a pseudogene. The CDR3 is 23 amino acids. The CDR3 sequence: CASRLDPGALGQHRDGRSYEQYF. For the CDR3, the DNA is TGTGCAAGTCGCTTAGATCCGGGTGCCCTCGGGCAACACAGGGACGGAAGGTCCTACGAGCAGTACTTC.

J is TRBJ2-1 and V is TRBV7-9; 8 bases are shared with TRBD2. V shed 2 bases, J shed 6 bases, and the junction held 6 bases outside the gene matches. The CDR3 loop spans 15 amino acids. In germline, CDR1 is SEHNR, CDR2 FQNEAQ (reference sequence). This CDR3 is CASSLSRGGLNEQFF. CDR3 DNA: TGTGCCAGCAGCTTAAGTCGGGGGGGCCTCAATGAGCAGTTCTTC.

CDR3 nucleotide sequence: TGCGCCAGCATCGTTGAAGCGGGGGCCTCCTACGAGCAGTACTTC. Protein product: CASIVEAGASYEQYF. The chain employs TRBV10-2 and TRBJ2-7; 8 bases are a match to TRBD2. The germline V gene has CDR1 WSHSY and CDR2 SAAADI. Losses at the gene ends were 7 bases for V and 0 bases for J; bases not matched to a gene: 8. This CDR3 comprises 15 residues.

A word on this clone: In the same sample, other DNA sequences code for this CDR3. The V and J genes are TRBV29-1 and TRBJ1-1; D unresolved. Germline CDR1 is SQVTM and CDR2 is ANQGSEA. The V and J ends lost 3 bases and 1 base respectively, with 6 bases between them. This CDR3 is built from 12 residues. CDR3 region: CSVESQNTEAFF. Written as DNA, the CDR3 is TGCAGCGTTGAGTCGCAGAACACTGAAGCTTTCTTT.